A single sample gave rise to the 14 T cell receptor beta chains below, sequenced in a study of T cell changes during pregnancy in multiple sclerosis. TCRdb's table, derived via immunoSEQ multiplex PCR, lists solely in-frame clones and lacks some. The data hold tens of thousands of clones, with 85% to 95% observed a single time. The sequences come from CD4+ T cells from peripheral blood mononuclear cells, collected in the second trimester of pregnancy. Receptor source: a female donor with multiple sclerosis, enrolled in a pregnancy study.

This clone has only one observation. The genes are TRBV4-1 and TRBJ1-2; D is undetermined. V was shortened by 3 bases and J by 0 bases, with 11 bases between the two germline ends. Germline V CDR1 and CDR2: MGHRA, YSYEKL. CDR3 length: 15 residues. CDR3 in amino acids: CASSQVSTANYGYTF. In nucleotides, the CDR3 is TGCGCCAGCAGCCAGGTTTCCACGGCTAACTATGGCTACACCTTC.

This clone came up a few times. CDR3 in DNA: TGTGCCAGCAGCGTCACAGGGCTTAATTCACCCCTCCACTTT. As protein: CASSVTGLNSPLHF. The rearrangement links TRBV7-3 to TRBJ1-6; possibly TRBD1 for D (6 bases). Trimming left V 5 bases short and J 6 bases short, with 11 bases between. This CDR3 comprises 14 residues. Germline CDR1 SGHTA, CDR2 FQGTGA.

The chain combines TRBV5-1 with TRBJ2-7; 10 positions match TRBD1. Germline V gene lookup returns CDR1 SGHRS and CDR2 YFSETQ. The CDR3 is 14 amino acids. Trimming took 4 bases from V and 5 from J; bases not matched to a gene: 6. The CDR3 sequence: CASSPDRGDDEQYF. In nucleotides, the CDR3 is TGCGCCAGCAGCCCGGACAGGGGGGACGACGAGCAGTACTTC.

V gene TRBV7-2 combines with J gene TRBJ1-3; D remains unclear. Germline CDR1 and CDR2: SGHTA and FQGNSA. The CDR3 sequence is 15 residues long. V lost 4 bases, J lost 0 bases, and 10 bases lay in between. CDR3 region: CASSYDWSSGNTIYF. For the CDR3, the DNA is TGTGCCAGCAGCTACGACTGGAGCTCTGGAAACACCATATATTTT.

This clone has just one count. V gene TRBV25-1 combines with J gene TRBJ1-1; 9 nucleotides align to TRBD1. The V gene's germline CDR1 is MGHDK and CDR2 SYGVNS. CDR3 size: 14 residues. V lost 9 bases to trimming and J lost 5 bases; unmatched junction nucleotides: 10. CDR3: CASSIGTGRTEAFF. CDR3 bases: TGTGCCAGTAGCATCGGGACAGGGAGGACTGAAGCTTTCTTT.

This chain joins TRBV7-2 and TRBJ2-4; tentatively, D is TRBD2 (5 bases). V shed 5 bases and J shed 0 bases, with 14 bases lying between them. Per the germline V gene, CDR1 is SGHTA and CDR2 is FQGNSA. The CDR3 contains 16 residues. The CDR3: CASSQRTGLAKNIQYF. The CDR3 DNA follows: TGTGCCAGCAGCCAAAGAACTGGACTAGCCAAAAACATTCAGTACTTC.

The table lists this clone with a count of one. The chain employs TRBV30 and TRBJ2-5, with 12 bases identical to TRBD2. V lost 3 bases to trimming and J lost 4 bases; unmatched junction nucleotides: 3. CDR3 size: 14 residues. The germline V gene has CDR1 GTSNPN and CDR2 SVGIG (reference sequence). CDR3 sequence: CAWRLAGGGETQYF. The CDR3 nucleotides read TGTGCCTGGAGGCTAGCGGGAGGGGGAGAGACCCAGTACTTC.

This chain joins TRBV6-5 and TRBJ1-1, with a possible D match to TRBD1 (5 bases). CDR3 length: 14 amino acids. Germline CDR1 reads MNHEY; CDR2 reads SVGAGI. Deletions cut 2 bases from V and 4 bases from J, with 11 bases between. DNA of the CDR3: TGTGCCAGCAGTTACGCGGGGCGGGGCACTGAAGCTTTCTTT. As protein: CASSYAGRGTEAFF.

The V gene is TRBV25-1, the J gene TRBJ1-1; D ambiguous. CDR3 size: 13 residues. With 2 bases removed from V and 6 bases from J, the gap between germline ends came to 10 bases. Germline CDR1 and CDR2: MGHDK and SYGVNS. The CDR3: CASSESQAPEAFF. CDR3 coding DNA: TGTGCCAGCAGTGAAAGCCAGGCCCCTGAAGCTTTCTTT.

This chain joins TRBV30 and TRBJ2-2; D might be TRBD1 (6 bases). V was pared by 1 base and J by 6 bases, with 15 bases between. This CDR3 has 15 amino acids. Germline CDR1 and CDR2: GTSNPN and SVGIG (reference sequence). In DNA, the CDR3 is TGTGCCTGGAGTGACAGGGTTCTCGAAGCCGGGGAGCTGTTTTTT. It is translated as CAWSDRVLEAGELFF.

The DNA of the CDR3 is TGTGCCAGCAGTGAAAAGCGAGCAGGGGTAGTCCAAGTTTCACCCCTCCACTTT. Amino acids: CASSEKRAGVVQVSPLHF. The V call is TRBV2, the J call TRBJ1-6, with a weak D call TRBD1 (6 bases). The CDR3 runs 18 residues. CDR1 and CDR2 (germline): SNHLY, FYNNEI. V was cut by 2 bases and J by 9 bases, with 23 bases left in between.

As for this clone: In the same sample, other DNA sequences code for this CDR3. The V call is TRBV7-9, the J call TRBJ1-3; 11 nucleotides align to TRBD1. CDR1 is SEHNR and CDR2 is FQNEAQ in the germline V gene (reference sequence). The CDR3 runs to 15 residues. The ends lost 5 bases at V and 3 bases at J; junction bases unmatched: 3. CDR3 nucleotides: TGTGCCAGCAGCCCGGGACAGGGGGGTGGAAACACCATATATTTT. It specifies CASSPGQGGGNTIYF.

V usage is TRBV11-2 and J usage is TRBJ2-7, with D possibly being TRBD2 (5 bases). This CDR3 has 15 amino acids. CDR1 is SGHAT and CDR2 is FQNNGV in the germline V gene. V was cut by 5 bases and J by 6 bases, with 20 bases left in between. The CDR3 is CASSQTSSLLSEQYF. The DNA of the CDR3 is TGTGCCAGCAGCCAAACTAGTTCTCTCCTCTCCGAGCAGTACTTC.

V gene TRBV2 combines with J gene TRBJ2-1, with TRBD2 matching 11 bases. V lost 6 bases to trimming and J lost 7 bases; unmatched junction nucleotides: 8. Germline V lookup: CDR1 SNHLY, CDR2 FYNNEI. The CDR3 totals 15 residues. The CDR3 DNA reads as TGTGCCAGCAGGTCCTTAGCGGGGGGGCAAAATGAGCAGTTCTTC. It codes for CASRSLAGGQNEQFF.